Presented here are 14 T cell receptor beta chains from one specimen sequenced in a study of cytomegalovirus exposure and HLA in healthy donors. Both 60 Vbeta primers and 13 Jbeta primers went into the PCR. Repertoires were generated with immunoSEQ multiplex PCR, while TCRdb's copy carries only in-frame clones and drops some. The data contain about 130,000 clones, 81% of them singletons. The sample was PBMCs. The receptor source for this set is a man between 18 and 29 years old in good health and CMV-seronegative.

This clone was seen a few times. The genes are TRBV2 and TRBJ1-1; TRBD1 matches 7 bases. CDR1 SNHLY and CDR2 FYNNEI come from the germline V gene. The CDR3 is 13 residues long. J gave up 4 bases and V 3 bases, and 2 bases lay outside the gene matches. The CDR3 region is CASSDRGATEAFF. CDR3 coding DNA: TGTGCCAGCAGTGACAGGGGGGCCACTGAAGCTTTCTTT. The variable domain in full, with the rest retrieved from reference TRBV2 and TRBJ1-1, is EPEVTQTPSHQVTQMGQEVILRCVPISNHLYFYWYRQILGQKVEFLVSFYNNEISEKSEIFDDQFSVERPDGSNFTLKIRSTKLEDSAMYFCASSDRGATEAFFGQGTRLTVV.

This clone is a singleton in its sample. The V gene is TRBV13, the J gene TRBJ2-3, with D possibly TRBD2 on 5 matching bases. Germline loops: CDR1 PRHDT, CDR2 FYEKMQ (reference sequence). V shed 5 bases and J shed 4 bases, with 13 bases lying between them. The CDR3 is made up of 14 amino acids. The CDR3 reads CASSLTRTPDTQYF. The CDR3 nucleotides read TGTGCCAGCAGCCTTACTAGAACCCCAGATACGCAGTATTTT.

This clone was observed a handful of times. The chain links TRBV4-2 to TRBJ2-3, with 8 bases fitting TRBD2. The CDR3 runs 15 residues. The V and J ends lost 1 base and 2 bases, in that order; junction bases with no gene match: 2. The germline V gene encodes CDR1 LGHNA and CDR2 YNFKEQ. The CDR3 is CASSQAGGPTDTQYF. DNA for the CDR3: TGTGCCAGCAGCCAAGCGGGGGGGCCCACAGATACGCAGTATTTT.

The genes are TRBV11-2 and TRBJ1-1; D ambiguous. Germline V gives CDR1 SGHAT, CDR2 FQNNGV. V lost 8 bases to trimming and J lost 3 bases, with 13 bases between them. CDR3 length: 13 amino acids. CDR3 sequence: CASGLTLDTEAFF. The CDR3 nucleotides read TGTGCCAGCGGACTAACTTTAGACACTGAAGCTTTCTTT.

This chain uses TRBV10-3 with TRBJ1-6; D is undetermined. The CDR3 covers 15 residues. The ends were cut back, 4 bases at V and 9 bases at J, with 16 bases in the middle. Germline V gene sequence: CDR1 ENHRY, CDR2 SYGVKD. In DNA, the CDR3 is TGTGCCATCAGTGCTGGCACAGTTGAGATTTCACCCCTCCACTTT. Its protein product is CAISAGTVEISPLHF.

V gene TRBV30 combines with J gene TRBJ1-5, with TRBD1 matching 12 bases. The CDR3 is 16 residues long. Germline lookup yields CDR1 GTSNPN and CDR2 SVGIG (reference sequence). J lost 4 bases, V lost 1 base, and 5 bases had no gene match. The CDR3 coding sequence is TGTGCCTGGAGTGCTCCGGGACAGGGGGCTAATCAGCCCCAGCATTTT. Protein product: CAWSAPGQGANQPQHF.

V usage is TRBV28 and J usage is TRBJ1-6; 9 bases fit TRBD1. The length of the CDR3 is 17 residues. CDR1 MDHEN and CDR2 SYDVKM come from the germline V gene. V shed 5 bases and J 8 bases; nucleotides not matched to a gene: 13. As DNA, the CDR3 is TGTGCCAGCAGTCCTACAATACAGGGGGCGGTTTATTCACCCCTCCACTTT. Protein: CASSPTIQGAVYSPLHF.

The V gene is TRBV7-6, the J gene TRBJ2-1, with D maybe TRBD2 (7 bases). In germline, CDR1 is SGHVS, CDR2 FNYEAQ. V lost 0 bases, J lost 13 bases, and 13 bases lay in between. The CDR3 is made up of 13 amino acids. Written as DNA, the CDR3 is TGTGCCAGCAGCTTAGCGGGGGGGCGGATTCAGTTCTTC. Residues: CASSLAGGRIQFF.

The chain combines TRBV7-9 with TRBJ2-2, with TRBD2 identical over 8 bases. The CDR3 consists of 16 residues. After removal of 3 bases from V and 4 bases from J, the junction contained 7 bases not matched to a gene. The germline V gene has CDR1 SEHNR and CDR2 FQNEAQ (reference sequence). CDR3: CASSFPGLAVTGELFF. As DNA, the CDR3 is TGTGCCAGCAGCTTTCCAGGACTAGCTGTCACCGGGGAGCTGTTTTTT.

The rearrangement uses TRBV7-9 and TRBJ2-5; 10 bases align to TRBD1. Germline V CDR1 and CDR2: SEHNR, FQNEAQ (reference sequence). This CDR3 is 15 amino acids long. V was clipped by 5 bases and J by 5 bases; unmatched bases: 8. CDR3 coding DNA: TGTGCCAGCAGCGACCGGGACAGGGGTTTGGAGACCCAGTACTTC. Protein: CASSDRDRGLETQYF.

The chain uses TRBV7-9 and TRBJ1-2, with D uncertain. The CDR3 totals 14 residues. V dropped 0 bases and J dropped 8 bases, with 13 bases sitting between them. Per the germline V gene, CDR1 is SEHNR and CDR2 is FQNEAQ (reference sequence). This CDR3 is CASSLASGVGGYTF. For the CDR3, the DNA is TGTGCCAGCAGCTTAGCGTCCGGGGTCGGCGGCTACACCTTC.

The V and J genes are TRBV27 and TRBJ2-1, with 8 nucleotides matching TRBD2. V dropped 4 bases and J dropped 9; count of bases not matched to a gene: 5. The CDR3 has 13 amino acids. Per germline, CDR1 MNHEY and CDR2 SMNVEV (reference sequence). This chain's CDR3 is CASSSGGPSEQFF. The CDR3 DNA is TGTGCCAGCAGTTCGGGGGGGCCCAGTGAGCAGTTCTTC.

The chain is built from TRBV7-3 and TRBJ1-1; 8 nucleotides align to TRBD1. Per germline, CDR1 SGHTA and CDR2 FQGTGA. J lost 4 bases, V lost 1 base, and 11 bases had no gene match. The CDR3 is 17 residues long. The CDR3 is CASSLNPQGAWSTEAFF. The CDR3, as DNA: TGTGCCAGCAGCTTAAATCCCCAGGGGGCTTGGAGCACTGAAGCTTTCTTT.

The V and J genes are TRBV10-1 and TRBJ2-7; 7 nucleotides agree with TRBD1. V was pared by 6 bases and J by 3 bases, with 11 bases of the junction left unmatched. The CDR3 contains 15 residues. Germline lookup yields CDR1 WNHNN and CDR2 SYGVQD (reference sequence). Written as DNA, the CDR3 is TGCGCCAGCAGCCCCTCAGGGGGAGCCATCTACGAGCAGTACTTC. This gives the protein CASSPSGGAIYEQYF.